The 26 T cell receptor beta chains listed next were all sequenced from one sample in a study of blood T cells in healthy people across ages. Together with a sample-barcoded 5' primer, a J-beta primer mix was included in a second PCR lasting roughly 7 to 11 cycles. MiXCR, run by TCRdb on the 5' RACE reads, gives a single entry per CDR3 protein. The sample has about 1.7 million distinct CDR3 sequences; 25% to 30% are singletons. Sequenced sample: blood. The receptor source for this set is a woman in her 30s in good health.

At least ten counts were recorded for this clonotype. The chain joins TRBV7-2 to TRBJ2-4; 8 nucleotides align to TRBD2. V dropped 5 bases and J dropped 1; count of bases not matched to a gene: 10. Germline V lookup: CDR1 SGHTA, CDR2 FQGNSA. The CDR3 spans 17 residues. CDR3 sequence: CASSPAGGSGAKNIQYF. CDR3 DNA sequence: TGTGCCAGCAGCCCCGCGGGAGGCTCGGGGGCCAAAAACATTCAGTACTTC.

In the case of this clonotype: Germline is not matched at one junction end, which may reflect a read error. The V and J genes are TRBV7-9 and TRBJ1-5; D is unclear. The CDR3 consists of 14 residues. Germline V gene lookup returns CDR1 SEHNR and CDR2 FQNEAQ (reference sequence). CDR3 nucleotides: TGTGCCAGTAGCTTAAACCCTTCCAATCAGCCCCAGCATTTT. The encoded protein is CASSLNPSNQPQHF.

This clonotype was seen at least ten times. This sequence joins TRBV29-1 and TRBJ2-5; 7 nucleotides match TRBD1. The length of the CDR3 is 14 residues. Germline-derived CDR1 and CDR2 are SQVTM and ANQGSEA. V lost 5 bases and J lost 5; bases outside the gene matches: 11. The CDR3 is CSVLTGDPGETQYF. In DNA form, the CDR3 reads TGCAGCGTTCTTACAGGGGACCCTGGGGAGACCCAGTACTTC.

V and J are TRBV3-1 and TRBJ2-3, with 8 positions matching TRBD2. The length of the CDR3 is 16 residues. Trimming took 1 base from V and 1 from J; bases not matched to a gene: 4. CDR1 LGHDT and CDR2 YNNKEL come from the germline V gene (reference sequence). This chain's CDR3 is CASSQVETSGTDTQYF. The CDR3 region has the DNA TGTGCCAGCAGCCAAGTTGAGACTAGCGGCACAGATACGCAGTATTTT.

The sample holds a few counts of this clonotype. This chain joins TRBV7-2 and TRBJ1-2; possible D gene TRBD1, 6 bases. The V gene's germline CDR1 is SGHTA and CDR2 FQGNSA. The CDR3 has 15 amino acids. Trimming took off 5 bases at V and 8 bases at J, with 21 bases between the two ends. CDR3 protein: CASSLNREPFYGYTF. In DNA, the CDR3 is TGTGCCAGCAGCCTAAACAGGGAACCCTTTTACGGCTACACCTTC.

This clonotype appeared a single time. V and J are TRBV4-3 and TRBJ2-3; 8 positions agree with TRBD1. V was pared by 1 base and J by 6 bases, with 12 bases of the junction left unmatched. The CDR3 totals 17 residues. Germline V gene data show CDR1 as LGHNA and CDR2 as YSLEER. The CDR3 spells CASSQARQGTSGDTQYF. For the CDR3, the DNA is TGCGCCAGCAGCCAAGCCAGACAGGGGACTTCAGGGGATACGCAGTATTTT.

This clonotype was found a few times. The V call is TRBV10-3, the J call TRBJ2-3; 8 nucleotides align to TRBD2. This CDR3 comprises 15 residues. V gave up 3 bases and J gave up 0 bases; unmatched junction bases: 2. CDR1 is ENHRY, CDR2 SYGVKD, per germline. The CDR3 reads CAISDSSGSTDTQYF. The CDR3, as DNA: TGTGCCATCAGTGACTCTAGCGGGAGCACAGATACGCAGTATTTT.

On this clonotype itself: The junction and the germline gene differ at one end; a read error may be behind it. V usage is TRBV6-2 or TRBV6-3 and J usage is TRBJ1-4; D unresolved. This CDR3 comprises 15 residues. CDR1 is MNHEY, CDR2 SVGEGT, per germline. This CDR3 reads CASSYSAVANEKRFF. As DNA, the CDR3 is TGTGCCAGCAGTTACTCCGCGGTGGCTAATGAAAAACGGTTTTTT.

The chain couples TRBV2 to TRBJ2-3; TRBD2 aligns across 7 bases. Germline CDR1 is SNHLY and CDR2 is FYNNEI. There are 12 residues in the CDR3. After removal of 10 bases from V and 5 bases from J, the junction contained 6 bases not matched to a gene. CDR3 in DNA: TGTGCCAACCGGGGGGTAATAGATACGCAGTATTTT. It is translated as CANRGVIDTQYF.

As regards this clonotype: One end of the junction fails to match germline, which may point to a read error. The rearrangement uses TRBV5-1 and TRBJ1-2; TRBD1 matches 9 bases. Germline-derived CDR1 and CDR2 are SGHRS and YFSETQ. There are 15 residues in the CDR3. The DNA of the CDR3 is TGCGCCAGCAGCCTGTCCGGGACAGGGAACTATGGCCACACCTTC. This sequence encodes CASSLSGTGNYGHTF.

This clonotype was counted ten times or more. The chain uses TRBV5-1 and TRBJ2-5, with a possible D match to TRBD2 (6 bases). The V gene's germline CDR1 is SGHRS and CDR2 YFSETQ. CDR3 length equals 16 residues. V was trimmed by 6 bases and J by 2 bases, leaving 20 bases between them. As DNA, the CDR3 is TGCGCCAGCACCCAGGGTACGCGGGGCTTACAAGAGACCCAGTACTTC. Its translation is CASTQGTRGLQETQYF.

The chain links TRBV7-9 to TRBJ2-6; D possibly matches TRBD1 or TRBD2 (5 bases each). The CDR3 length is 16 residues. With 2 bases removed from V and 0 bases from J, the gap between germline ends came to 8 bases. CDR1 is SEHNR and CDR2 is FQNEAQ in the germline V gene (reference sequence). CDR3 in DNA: TGTGCCAGCAGCTTAACAGGACTCTCTGGGGCCAACGTCCTGACTTTC. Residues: CASSLTGLSGANVLTF.

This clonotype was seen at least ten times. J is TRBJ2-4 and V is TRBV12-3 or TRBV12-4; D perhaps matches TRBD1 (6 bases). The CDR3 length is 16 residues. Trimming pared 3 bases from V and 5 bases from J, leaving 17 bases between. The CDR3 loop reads CASSFRGRGFENIQYF. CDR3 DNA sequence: TGTGCCAGCAGTTTCAGGGGCAGGGGATTTGAAAACATTCAGTACTTC.

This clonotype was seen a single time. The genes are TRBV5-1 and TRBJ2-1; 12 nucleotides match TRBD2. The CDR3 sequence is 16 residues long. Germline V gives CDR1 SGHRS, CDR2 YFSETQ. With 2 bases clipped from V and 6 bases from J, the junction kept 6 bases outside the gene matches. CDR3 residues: CASSFSSGGAGNEQFF. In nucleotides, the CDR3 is TGCGCCAGCAGCTTCTCTAGCGGGGGGGCGGGCAATGAGCAGTTCTTC.

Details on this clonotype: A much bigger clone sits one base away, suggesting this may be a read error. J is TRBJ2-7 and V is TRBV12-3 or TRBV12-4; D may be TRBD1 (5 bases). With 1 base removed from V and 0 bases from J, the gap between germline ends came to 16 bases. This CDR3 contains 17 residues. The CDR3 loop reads CASSLVLRGMSSYEQYF. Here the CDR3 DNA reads TGTGCCAGCAGTTTAGTTCTAAGGGGCATGAGCTCCTACGAGCAGTACTTC.

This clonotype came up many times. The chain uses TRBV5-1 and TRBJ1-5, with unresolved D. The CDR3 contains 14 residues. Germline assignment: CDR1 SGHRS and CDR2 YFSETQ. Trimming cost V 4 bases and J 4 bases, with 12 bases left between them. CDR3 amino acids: CASSPDGGNQPQHF. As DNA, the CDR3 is TGCGCCAGCAGCCCCGACGGTGGTAATCAGCCCCAGCATTTT.

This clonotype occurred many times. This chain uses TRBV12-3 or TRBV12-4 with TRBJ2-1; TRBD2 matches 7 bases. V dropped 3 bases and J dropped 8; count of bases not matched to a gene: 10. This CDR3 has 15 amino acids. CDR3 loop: CASSLGGGSRDEQFF. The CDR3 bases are TGTGCCAGCAGTTTGGGTGGCGGGAGTAGGGATGAGCAGTTCTTC.

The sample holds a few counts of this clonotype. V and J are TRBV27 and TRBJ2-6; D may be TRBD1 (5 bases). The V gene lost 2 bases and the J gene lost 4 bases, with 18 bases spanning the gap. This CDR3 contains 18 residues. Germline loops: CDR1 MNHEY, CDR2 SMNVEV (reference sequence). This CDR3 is CASSLKGNALRGANVLTF. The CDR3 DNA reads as TGTGCCAGCAGTTTAAAGGGGAATGCTCTTCGGGGGGCCAACGTCCTGACTTTC.

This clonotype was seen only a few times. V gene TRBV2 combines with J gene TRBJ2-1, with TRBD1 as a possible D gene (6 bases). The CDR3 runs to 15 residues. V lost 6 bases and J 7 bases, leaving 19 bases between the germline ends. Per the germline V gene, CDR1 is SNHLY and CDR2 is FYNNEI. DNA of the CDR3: TGTGCCAGCAGGACCGAACAGGGAGTGCGGAATGAGCAGTTCTTC. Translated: CASRTEQGVRNEQFF. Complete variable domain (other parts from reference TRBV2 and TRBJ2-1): EPEVTQTPSHQVTQMGQEVILRCVPISNHLYFYWYRQILGQKVEFLVSFYNNEISEKSEIFDDQFSVERPDGSNFTLKIRSTKLEDSAMYFCASRTEQGVRNEQFFGPGTRLTVL.

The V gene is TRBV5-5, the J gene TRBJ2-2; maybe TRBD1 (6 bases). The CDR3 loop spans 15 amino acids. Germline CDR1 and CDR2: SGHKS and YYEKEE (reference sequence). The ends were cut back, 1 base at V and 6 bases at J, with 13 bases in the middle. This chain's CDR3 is CASSLQGLPAGELFF. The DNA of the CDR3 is TGTGCCAGCAGCTTGCAGGGGCTGCCTGCCGGGGAGCTGTTTTTT.

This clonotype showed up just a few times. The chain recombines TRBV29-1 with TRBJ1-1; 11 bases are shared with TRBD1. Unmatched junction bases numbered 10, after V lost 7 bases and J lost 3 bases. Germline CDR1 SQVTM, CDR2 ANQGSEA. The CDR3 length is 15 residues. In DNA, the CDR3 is TGCAGCGGTACCTTAGGGACAGGGGGATACACTGAAGCTTTCTTT. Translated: CSGTLGTGGYTEAFF.

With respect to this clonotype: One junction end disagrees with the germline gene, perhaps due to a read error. CDR3 protein: CSARDGSGYTNEQDF. The CDR3 bases are TGCAGTGCTAGAGATGGTAGCGGGTATACAAATGAGCAGGACTTC. V and J are TRBV20-1 and TRBJ2-1, with 7 positions matching TRBD2. The CDR3 runs 15 residues. Germline V gives CDR1 DFQATT, CDR2 SNEGSKA (reference sequence).

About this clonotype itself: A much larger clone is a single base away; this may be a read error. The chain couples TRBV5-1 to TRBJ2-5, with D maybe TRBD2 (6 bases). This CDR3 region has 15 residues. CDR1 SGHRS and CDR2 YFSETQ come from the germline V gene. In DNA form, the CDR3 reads TGCGCCAACAGCTTGGAGCCGGGACTGGGCGAGACCCAGTACTTC. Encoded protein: CANSLEPGLGETQYF.

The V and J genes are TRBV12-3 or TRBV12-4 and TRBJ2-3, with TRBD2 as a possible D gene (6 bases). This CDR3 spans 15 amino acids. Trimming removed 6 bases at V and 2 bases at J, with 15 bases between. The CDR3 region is CASRTGTLHTDTQYF. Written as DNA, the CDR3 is TGTGCCAGCAGGACCGGGACTTTACACACAGATACGCAGTATTTT.

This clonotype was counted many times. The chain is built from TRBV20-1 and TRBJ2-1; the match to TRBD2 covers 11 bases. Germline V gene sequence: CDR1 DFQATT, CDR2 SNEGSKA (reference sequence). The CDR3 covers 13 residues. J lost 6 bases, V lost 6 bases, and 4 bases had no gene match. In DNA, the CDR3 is TGCAGTGCAACTAGCGGGAGCTTCAATGAGCAGTTCTTC. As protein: CSATSGSFNEQFF.

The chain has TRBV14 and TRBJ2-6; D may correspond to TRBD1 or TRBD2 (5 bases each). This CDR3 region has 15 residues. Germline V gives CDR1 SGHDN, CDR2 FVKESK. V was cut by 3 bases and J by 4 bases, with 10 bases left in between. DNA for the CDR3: TGTGCCAGCAGCCATTTCGGGACCGGGGCCAACGTCCTGACTTTC. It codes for CASSHFGTGANVLTF.